A selection of T cell receptor beta chains follows, all from one sample in a study of shared clonotypes between healthy human individuals. Measured with immunoSEQ multiplex PCR; TCRdb has only the in-frame clones, and not every one. The table has about 1.5 million clones, 95% to 99% seen once. The sample comprised naive CD4+ T cells sorted from blood. These receptors all stem from a man in his thirties or forties in good health. Each CDR3 is given with its conserved first and last residue.

>TRBJ2-7|TRBV7-2
CASSRWTGGYEQYF
>TRBJ2-1|TRBV5-4
CASSQRDRLMQFF
>TRBJ2-4|TRBV28
CASRRGMDIQYF
>TRBJ2-1|TRBV27
CASRDRGEGGEQFF
>TRBJ2-7|TRBV5-1
CASKILAGGHEQYF
>TRBJ2-6|TRBV9
CASSVQGRLSGANVLTF
>TRBJ2-2|TRBV6-1
CASSPKTNTGELFF
>TRBJ2-7|TRBV6-6
CASSLTQGGAYEQYF
>TRBJ2-2|TRBV29-1
CSAARANGELFF
>TRBJ2-1|TRBV9
CASSKTPSSDEQFF
>TRBJ1-1|TRBV2
CASSEALRSTEAFF
>TRBJ1-5|TRBV5-1
CASSLSSNQPQHF
>TRBJ2-7|TRBV19
CASSPMFLGRSPPYEQYF
>TRBJ1-2|TRBV20-1
CSARRGDGYTF
>TRBJ2-7|TRBV19
CASSSPGGNPYEQYF
>TRBJ1-1|TRBV29-1
CSTDRGLDTEAFF
>TRBJ2-2|TRBV7-2
CASSARSGLAETGELFF
>TRBJ2-7|TRBV5-6
CASSLDRTGPNEQYF
>TRBJ2-3|TRBV18
CASSPYGQSDTQYF
>TRBJ1-1|TRBV7-9
CASSLAEAFF
>TRBJ2-7|TRBV5-1
CASSLGGSHTYYEQYF
>TRBJ1-1|TRBV5-4
CASHLQDWGELQNTEAFF